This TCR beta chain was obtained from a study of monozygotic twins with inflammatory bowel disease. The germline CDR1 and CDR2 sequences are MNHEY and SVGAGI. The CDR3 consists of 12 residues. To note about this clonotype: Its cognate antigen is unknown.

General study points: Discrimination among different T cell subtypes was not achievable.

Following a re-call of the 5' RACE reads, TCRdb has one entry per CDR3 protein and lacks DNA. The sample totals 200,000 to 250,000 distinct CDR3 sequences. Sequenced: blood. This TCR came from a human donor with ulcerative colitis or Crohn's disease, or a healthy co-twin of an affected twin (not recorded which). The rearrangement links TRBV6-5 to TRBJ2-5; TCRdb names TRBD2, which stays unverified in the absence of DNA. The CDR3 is CASGVERETQYF.